This T cell receptor (beta chain) appears in the sequencing data of a study of blood T cell repertoires in COVID-19. Sequencing used immunoSEQ multiplex PCR; TCRdb keeps in-frame clones, though not all of them. This sample has a few hundred thousand clones, with approximately 85% found just once. The CDR3 is 17 residues long. Trimming left V 7 bases short and J 0 bases short, with 18 bases between. CDR1 is MNHEY, CDR2 SMNVEV, per germline (reference sequence). This TCR was sampled from a man aged 30-40 years who had recovered from COVID-19. This chain links TRBV27 with TRBJ1-4, with D perhaps matching TRBD1 (5 bases). Sequenced input: PBMCs or T cells enriched from blood (not recorded which). In DNA, the CDR3 is TGTGCCAGCAAAATTGAAGGGGAAGGGGCAACTAATGAAAAACTGTTTTTT. It codes for CASKIEGEGATNEKLFF.